A single sample is the source of the 2 T cell receptor beta chains below, sequenced in a study of T cells in Graves' hyperthyroidism and ophthalmopathy. Amplified TCR beta CDR3 regions derived from RNA transcripts. The HTBI primer set was used in a first-round RT-PCR of the TCR CDR3. TCRdb fed the multiplex PCR reads into MiXCR, producing one record per CDR3 protein. The sample has about 640,000 distinct CDR3 sequences; around 21% are singletons. Source material: blood. These receptors were obtained from a man aged 25-40 years with Graves' ophthalmopathy.

This chain joins TRBV5-8 and TRBJ1-1; maybe TRBD1 (5 bases). Germline V gene data show CDR1 as SGHTS and CDR2 as YDEGEE. Trimming removed 4 bases from V and 7 bases from J, with 14 bases in between. The CDR3 consists of 13 residues. The CDR3 region is CASSRRDGYEAFF. DNA of the CDR3: TGTGCCAGCAGCCGCCGGGACGGATATGAAGCTTTCTTT.

This clonotype was counted many times. This chain uses TRBV3-1 with TRBJ2-3, with a possible D match to TRBD2 (5 bases). The germline V gene has CDR1 LGHDT and CDR2 YNNKEL (reference sequence). V lost 2 bases and J 5 bases, leaving 8 bases between the germline ends. The CDR3 has 13 amino acids. CDR3: CASSQSAVDTQYF. The CDR3 region has the DNA TGTGCCAGCAGCCAATCAGCGGTAGATACGCAGTATTTT.